What follows describes a single T cell receptor beta chain. The antigen is not known. Chemo-refractory metastatic non-small-cell lung cancer patients were treated with focal radiation plus CTLA-4 blockade with ipilimumab. The data stem from a study of radiotherapy plus CTLA-4 blockade in lung cancer. Study summary: An objective response was seen in around 19% of patients, and disease control in around 31%. Study-wide findings and caveats: Subsequent to radiotherapy plus ipilimumab, tumor-derived TCR clones underwent expansion in blood. Best predicting response, reportedly, were early blood T cell clone dynamics, with interferon-beta.

The method was immunoSEQ multiplex PCR; TCRdb's version includes in-frame clones alone and lacks a portion of them. The sample lists 80,000 or so clones, around 79% seen once, with over 20% in the top ten. Trimming removed 0 bases from V and 0 bases from J; junction bases left unmatched: 7. This CDR3 is built from 17 residues. Looked up from germline, CDR1 is LNHDA and CDR2 is SQIVND (reference sequence). The sequence derives from a human donor with non-small cell lung cancer whose response to radiotherapy plus ipilimumab could not be evaluated. Some clones in this sample may be carry-over from other donors' samples. The material was peripheral blood, obtained from a patient treated with radiotherapy plus ipilimumab. J is TRBJ1-1 and V is TRBV19; 7 nucleotides agree with TRBD1. The CDR3 spells CASSIDLRDRVNTEAFF. CDR3 nucleotide sequence: TGTGCCAGTAGTATAGATCTACGCGACAGGGTGAACACTGAAGCTTTCTTT.